The sequence of this T cell receptor (beta chain) was determined in a study of blood T cell repertoires in COVID-19. About the study: The analysed material was cDNA or gDNA that came from T cells, B-cell-depleted T cells, or PBMCs.

In the source study's methods: It was from reference gene primer amplification that nucleated cell counts were estimated. The table came from immunoSEQ multiplex PCR; TCRdb's copy has only in-frame clones and leaves some out. Clone size and the V and J calls come from that table; the DNA yielded D and trimming. Seen here are hundreds of thousands of clones, 75% to 90% observed once, and the top ten hold approximately 9.5%. All enrollees were roughly 18 to 100 years old and from 20 to 30 US areas. Participant-given clinical history determined each cohort assignment. Sequenced sample: PBMCs or T cells enriched from blood (not recorded which). This TCR was recovered from a man aged 40-49 years who had recovered from COVID-19.

This CDR3 is CASSPAGAPYEQYF. CDR3 DNA: TGTGCCAGCTCACCGGCAGGGGCCCCTTACGAGCAGTACTTC. The J gene is TRBJ2-7, the V gene TRBV18, with a weak D call TRBD1 (6 bases). The length of the CDR3 is 14 residues. Between the trimmed V and J ends, which lost 3 bases and 4 bases, there was a span of 13 bases. The V gene's germline CDR1 is KGHSH and CDR2 LQKENI.